Each of the 15 T cell receptor beta chains below was sequenced from the same sample in a study of blood T cell repertoires in COVID-19 (TCRdb year 2020). Libraries were built with the immunoSEQ multiplex PCR assay. TCRdb carries this immuneACCESS record with in-frame sequences only. Its versions omit some clonotypes, under half of them owing to an unresolved V gene in the studies checked, with the rest unexplained. The sample table holds fewer than 200,000 clones, of which 75% to 90% were seen once. The biggest ten clones account for 3.5% to 5% of the sample. Sequencing was performed on PBMCs or T cells enriched from blood (not recorded which). All receptors come from a woman between 50 and 59 years old who had recovered from COVID-19.

This rearrangement joins TRBV5-5 to TRBJ2-3; 7 bases map to TRBD2. Germline CDR1 and CDR2: SGHKS and YYEKEE (reference sequence). V was pared by 2 bases and J by 7 bases, with 16 bases of the junction left unmatched. CDR3 size: 17 residues. The CDR3 DNA reads as TGTGCCAGCAGCTTCGCCCTAGGGGAGGGGTTTGGAAATACGCAGTATTTT. Amino acids: CASSFALGEGFGNTQYF. Full variable domain (rest looked up from reference TRBV5-5 and TRBJ2-3): DAGVTQSPTHLIKTRGQQVTLRCSPISGHKSVSWYQQVLGQGPQFIFQYYEKEERGRGNFPDRFSARQFPNYSSELNVNALLLGDSALYLCASSFALGEGFGNTQYFGPGTRLTVL.

The CDR3 bases are TGCGCCACCTCAATTAGCCCGAACACCGGGGAGCTGTTTTTT. Protein: CATSISPNTGELFF. The V gene is TRBV4-3, the J gene TRBJ2-2; D is ambiguous. V gave up 10 bases and J gave up 0 bases, with 12 bases separating them. The CDR3 length is 14 residues. Per germline, CDR1 LGHNA and CDR2 YSLEER.

The rearrangement uses TRBV6-2 or TRBV6-3 and TRBJ1-2; D is unresolved. The germline V gene has CDR1 MNHEY and CDR2 SVGEGT. V lost 2 bases and J lost 8, with 12 bases in between. This CDR3 comprises 13 residues. This CDR3 is CASSYVGQLGYTF. In DNA, the CDR3 is TGTGCCAGCAGTTACGTTGGGCAGCTCGGCTACACCTTC.

The V call is TRBV6-1, the J call TRBJ1-5, with TRBD1 as a possible D gene (5 bases). The CDR3 sequence is 14 residues long. Germline V CDR1 and CDR2: MNHNS, SASEGT. Trimming cost V 3 bases and J 4 bases, with 10 bases left between them. The CDR3 is CASSDVQGNQPQHF. CDR3 bases: TGTGCCAGCAGTGATGTTCAGGGAAATCAGCCCCAGCATTTT.

This clone has more than one count but fewer than ten. The chain couples TRBV30 to TRBJ1-5; 9 nucleotides line up with TRBD1. Germline V gene lookup returns CDR1 GTSNPN and CDR2 SVGIG (reference sequence). V shed 2 bases and J 5 bases; nucleotides not matched to a gene: 1. This CDR3 is 13 amino acids long. The CDR3 DNA reads as TGTGCCTGGAGTCGGGACAGGGATCAGCCCCAGCATTTT. It specifies CAWSRDRDQPQHF.

This clone appeared a single time. This rearrangement joins TRBV11-2 to TRBJ1-2; TRBD1 matches at 7 bases. CDR1 is SGHAT, CDR2 FQNNGV, per germline. Trimming took 5 bases from V and 8 from J; bases not matched to a gene: 14. The CDR3 covers 15 residues. CDR3: CASSRHGQALWGYTF. The CDR3 DNA reads TGTGCCAGCAGCCGACATGGACAGGCCCTATGGGGCTACACCTTC.

The genes are TRBV14 and TRBJ2-5; TRBD2 is a possible D gene (6 bases). The germline V gene encodes CDR1 SGHDN and CDR2 FVKESK. The V end lost 5 bases, the J end lost 5 bases, and 12 bases lay between the germline ends. The length of the CDR3 is 13 residues. The CDR3 loop is CASSKTRRETQYF. The CDR3 DNA sequence: TGTGCCAGCAGCAAGACTAGGCGGGAGACCCAGTACTTC.

V is TRBV19 and J is TRBJ2-1, with a tentative D call TRBD1 (5 bases). CDR1 and CDR2 (germline): LNHDA, SQIVND (reference sequence). The V end lost 6 bases, the J end lost 7 bases, and 19 bases lay between the germline ends. CDR3 length: 15 residues. In DNA, the CDR3 is TGTGCCAGTAGCCCAATCAGGGCCCGTGGGAATGAGCAGTTCTTC. As protein: CASSPIRARGNEQFF.

The chain links TRBV7-2 to TRBJ2-4; perhaps TRBD1 as D (6 bases). The CDR3 consists of 16 residues. Germline V gene sequence: CDR1 SGHTA, CDR2 FQGNSA. Trimming left V 2 bases short and J 6 bases short, with 17 bases between. The chain's CDR3 is CASSLWVGAPGNIQYF. The DNA for the CDR3 is TGTGCCAGCAGCTTATGGGTGGGGGCGCCGGGAAACATTCAGTACTTC.

The chain carries TRBV6-5 and TRBJ1-5; the D gene is possibly TRBD1 (6 bases). Trimming took 7 bases from V and 2 from J, leaving 12 bases between them. The CDR3 length is 14 residues. Germline values: CDR1 MNHEY, CDR2 SVGAGI. This chain's CDR3 is CASTPRTGNQPQHF. The DNA for the CDR3 is TGTGCCAGCACCCCTCGGACAGGCAATCAGCCCCAGCATTTT.

This chain links TRBV5-1 with TRBJ2-1; possibly TRBD2 for D (6 bases). This CDR3 has 15 residues. V was clipped by 6 bases and J by 5 bases, with 18 bases between them. The germline V gene has CDR1 SGHRS and CDR2 YFSETQ. CDR3 coding DNA: TGCGCCAGCATCGACTTCGGGGGTCAAGACAATGAGCAGTTCTTC. Translation: CASIDFGGQDNEQFF.

V gene TRBV6-6 combines with J gene TRBJ1-5; a weak D match, TRBD1 (6 bases). Germline values: CDR1 MNHNY, CDR2 SVGAGI (reference sequence). Trimming took off 8 bases at V and 6 bases at J, with 23 bases between the two ends. This CDR3 comprises 16 residues. The CDR3 sequence is CASLLSKGRGGQPQHF. CDR3 in DNA: TGTGCCAGCCTCCTATCAAAAGGGAGGGGGGGTCAGCCCCAGCATTTT.

The V gene is TRBV27, the J gene TRBJ1-2, with a weak D call TRBD1 (6 bases). CDR1 and CDR2 (germline): MNHEY, SMNVEV (reference sequence). CDR3 length equals 13 residues. Trimming pared 1 base from V and 8 bases from J, leaving 11 bases between. This CDR3 is CASSLFPGEGYTF. The DNA of the CDR3 is TGTGCCAGCAGTTTATTCCCAGGGGAGGGCTACACCTTC.

The chain couples TRBV7-9 to TRBJ2-1; 15 bases line up with TRBD2. Per the germline V gene, CDR1 is SEHNR and CDR2 is FQNEAQ (reference sequence). The CDR3 has 15 amino acids. V was pared by 7 bases and J by 10 bases, with 8 bases of the junction left unmatched. The CDR3 nucleotides are TGTGCCAGCACCCATGGGGGACTAGCGGGGGGAGAGCAGTTCTTC. Amino acid sequence: CASTHGGLAGGEQFF. Looking up the rest from reference TRBV7-9 and TRBJ2-1 gives the full variable domain: DTGVSQNPRHKITKRGQNVTFRCDPISEHNRLYWYRQTLGQGPEFLTYFQNEAQLEKSRLLSDRFSAERPKGSFSTLEIQRTEQGDSAMYLCASTHGGLAGGEQFFGPGTRLTVL.

This sequence joins TRBV5-6 and TRBJ1-5, with D uncertain. V was shortened by 4 bases and J by 2 bases, with 13 bases between the two germline ends. Germline V gives CDR1 SGHDT, CDR2 YYEEEE. The CDR3 has 15 residues. The CDR3 loop is CASSPRPGGNQPQHF. CDR3 sequence (DNA): TGTGCCAGCAGCCCACGCCCCGGGGGCAATCAGCCCCAGCATTTT.